The 7 T cell receptor beta chains reported below all come from one sample, sequenced in a study of Graves' ophthalmopathy and Graves' hyperthyroidism. Beta-chain TCR CDR3 regions were amplified from RNA transcripts. Amplification began with first-round RT-PCR using HTBI primers, then second-round multiplex PCR was performed. Using its own MiXCR run on the multiplex PCR reads, TCRdb lists one record per CDR3 protein. The sample consists of almost 750,000 distinct CDR3 sequences, roughly 40% of them appearing once. The sample comprised peripheral blood. These receptor sequences come from an adult man with Graves' ophthalmopathy.

The chain joins TRBV7-2 to TRBJ2-7; D remains ambiguous. V lost 1 base to trimming and J lost 7 bases, with 14 bases between them. The CDR3 contains 14 residues. Germline V gene data show CDR1 as SGHTA and CDR2 as FQGNSA. The CDR3, as DNA: TGTGCCAGCAGCTTAGTTAACAGCCCTAATGAGCAGTACTTC. It specifies CASSLVNSPNEQYF.

This clonotype was seen just once. The V call is TRBV4-2, the J call TRBJ2-7; 9 positions match TRBD2. This CDR3 has 15 residues. The germline CDR1 and CDR2 sequences are LGHNA and YNFKEQ. With V trimmed by 9 bases and J by 7 bases, 16 bases remained unmatched. CDR3 loop: CASQPVAGGAPEQYF. CDR3 DNA: TGTGCCAGTCAACCGGTGGCGGGAGGGGCCCCGGAGCAGTACTTC.

J is TRBJ2-2 and V is TRBV20-1, with TRBD1 identical over 7 bases. V dropped 3 bases and J dropped 6; count of bases not matched to a gene: 7. The CDR3 is 14 amino acids. The V gene's germline CDR1 is DFQATT and CDR2 SNEGSKA (reference sequence). DNA of the CDR3: TGCAGTGCTAGTACCCCAACAGGGGCCGGGGAGCTGTTTTTT. This encodes CSASTPTGAGELFF.

This chain links TRBV25-1 with TRBJ1-2; TRBD1 agrees at 9 bases. There are 16 residues in the CDR3. Germline lookup yields CDR1 MGHDK and CDR2 SYGVNS. Trimming at V came to 0 bases and at J to 5 bases, leaving 7 bases not matched to a gene. The CDR3 loop is CASSEYSAQGAYGYTF. DNA of the CDR3: TGTGCCAGCAGTGAATATTCAGCACAGGGGGCTTATGGCTACACCTTC.

This clonotype came up once. Just one base apart from a much larger clone, this may be a read error. The CDR3 does not close with the conserved phenylalanine or tryptophan, likely indicating a read error. The genes are TRBV7-9 and TRBJ1-2, with 9 positions matching TRBD1. Germline values: CDR1 SEHNR, CDR2 FQNEAQ (reference sequence). The length of the CDR3 is 14 residues. The V segment lost 6 bases and the J segment 7 bases; nucleotides outside the gene matches: 9. CDR3 bases: TGTGCCAGCAGACTAGACAGGGGGTCCTCTGGCTACACCCTC. It yields the protein CASRLDRGSSGYTL.

This clonotype came up a few times. The chain couples TRBV7-9 to TRBJ2-2, with TRBD2 matching over 9 bases. There are 15 residues in the CDR3. Unmatched junction bases numbered 1, after V lost 4 bases and J lost 1 base. CDR1 is SEHNR and CDR2 is FQNEAQ in the germline V gene (reference sequence). The CDR3 reads CASSSSGMNTGELFF. The CDR3 DNA is TGTGCCAGCAGCTCTAGCGGGATGAACACCGGGGAGCTGTTTTTT.

The CDR3 loop reads CASSAVGGGETQYF. The DNA for the CDR3 is TGCGCCAGCAGCGCGGTGGGGGGAGGAGAGACCCAGTACTTC. The chain employs TRBV4-3 and TRBJ2-5, with D perhaps matching TRBD2 (6 bases). V was shortened by 5 bases and J by 4 bases, with 14 bases between the two germline ends. The germline V gene has CDR1 LGHNA and CDR2 YSLEER. The CDR3 covers 14 residues.